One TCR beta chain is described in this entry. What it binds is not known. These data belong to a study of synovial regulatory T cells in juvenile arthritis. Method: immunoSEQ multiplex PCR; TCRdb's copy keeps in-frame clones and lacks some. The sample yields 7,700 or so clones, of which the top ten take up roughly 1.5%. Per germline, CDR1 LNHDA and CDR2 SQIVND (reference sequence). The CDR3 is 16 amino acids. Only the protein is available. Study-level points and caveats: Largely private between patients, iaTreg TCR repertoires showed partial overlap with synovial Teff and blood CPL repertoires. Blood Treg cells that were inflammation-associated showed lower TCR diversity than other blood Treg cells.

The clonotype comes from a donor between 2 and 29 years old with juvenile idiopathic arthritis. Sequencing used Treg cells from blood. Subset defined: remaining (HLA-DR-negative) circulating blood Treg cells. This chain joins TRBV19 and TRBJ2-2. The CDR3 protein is CASSIQDGPWSRELFF.